This TCR beta chain was sequenced for a study of T cell clonality in common variable immunodeficiency. General study findings and limits: Compared with controls, CVID subjects had fewer shared TCRbeta clones. Compared with healthy controls, CVID subjects showed increased TCRbeta clonality, mostly in about a third.

The V segment lost 4 bases and the J segment 7 bases; nucleotides outside the gene matches: 3. CDR3 length: 14 amino acids. Looked up from germline, CDR1 is SGHTA and CDR2 is FQGNSA. This clone has ten or more counts. No antigen is known for it. The sequenced fragment ends 3 residues before the CDR3 boundary, so the rest is inferred from the germline J gene. CVID and control samples used equivalent genomic DNA input. Profiling relied on immunoSEQ multiplex PCR, and the TCRdb table lists in-frame clones only, not all of them. This sample has 35,000 to 55,000 clones, each found more than once. The chain couples TRBV7-2 to TRBJ2-2; 10 bases fit TRBD2. Material for sequencing was peripheral blood mononuclear cells. The receptor was isolated from a person aged 18-70 years in good health. The CDR3 is CASSSSGSGGELFF. The part of the CDR3 DNA that was read is TGTGCCAGCAGCTCTAGCGGGAGTGGCGGGGAG.